These T cell receptor beta chains were read from a single sample in a study of monozygotic twins with inflammatory bowel disease. One entry per CDR3 protein, without DNA, is what TCRdb gives after re-calling the 5' RACE reads. The listing contains approximately 400,000 distinct CDR3 sequences. The material sequenced was blood. All receptors derive from a human donor with ulcerative colitis or Crohn's disease, or a healthy co-twin of an affected twin (not recorded which). CDR3s include the opening cysteine and the closing phenylalanine or tryptophan. Fields, in order: J gene, V gene, CDR3 protein.

>TRBJ2-7|TRBV27
CASSSTIGSWAYEQYF
>TRBJ1-1|TRBV20-1
CSASDHTEAFF
>TRBJ1-3|TRBV5-6
CASSSTGLYSGNTIYF
>TRBJ2-7|TRBV7-9
CASSLGTGYLEQYF
>TRBJ2-1|TRBV10-3
CAIRGVETYSYNEQFF
>TRBJ2-1|TRBV5-1
CASSWTGSNEQFF
>TRBJ2-1|TRBV6-1
CASSPEPGHYYNEQFF
>TRBJ2-3|TRBV13
CASNNLREQISTDTQYF
>TRBJ2-5|TRBV9
CASSVSGSQETQYF
>TRBJ2-2|TRBV20-1
CSVRRGANTGELFF
>TRBJ2-3|TRBV2
CASGGGLESADTQYF
>TRBJ1-1|TRBV29-1
CSADPMNTEAFF
>TRBJ1-1|TRBV18
CASSPFASNTEAFF
>TRBJ1-1|TRBV7-9
CASSAWTGSTEAFF